The clone carrying this T cell receptor (beta chain) was observed a handful of times. Its antigen remains unknown. This record belongs to a study of CD8 T cells in ankylosing spondylitis. TCRdb reanalysed the 5' RACE reads using MiXCR and keeps one entry per CDR3 protein. This sample has 200,000 to 300,000 distinct CDR3 sequences; approximately 24% occur once, and the top ten carry 0.5% to 0.65%. Germline V gene sequence: CDR1 DFQATT, CDR2 SNEGSKA (reference sequence). Trimming took 5 bases from V and 1 from J; bases not matched to a gene: 6. CDR3 size: 15 residues. The study, taken as a whole, reports: In ankylosing spondylitis blood, a motif of roughly eight highly homologous TCR beta variants appeared characteristic. Disease-linked clones were reportedly significantly enriched in matched ankylosing spondylitis synovial fluid.

The chain carries TRBV20-1 and TRBJ2-1, with 9 positions matching TRBD2. This clonotype was obtained from a male donor with ankylosing spondylitis or in good health (not recorded which). The sample taken for sequencing was blood, either unsorted or a sorted T cell fraction (not recorded which). This CDR3 reads CSAPLAGQSYNEQFF. The CDR3, as DNA: TGCAGTGCTCCCCTAGCGGGGCAATCCTACAATGAGCAGTTCTTC.